This TCR beta chain was observed in a study of blood T cell repertoires in COVID-19. Study-level information: Samples representing acute and convalescent COVID-19 were sourced from the United States, Italy and Spain. Sources were T cells, B-cell-depleted T cells, or PBMCs; the material itself was cDNA or gDNA.

CDR3 length: 14 residues. From germline, CDR1 is SGHNT and CDR2 YENEEA. The germline V and J ends were trimmed by 2 bases and 4 bases, with 10 bases remaining between them. During active infection, Seattle patients enrolled and were then monitored through disease. Source study methods: Estimation of nucleated cell counts relied on the amplification of reference gene primers. Sequencing used immunoSEQ multiplex PCR; TCRdb keeps in-frame clones, though not all of them. The V and J calls and the clone size are those of that table, but D and trimming were determined from the DNA. The data show about 350,000 clones, about nine tenths seen once.

The chain uses TRBV11-3 and TRBJ2-3, with D possibly being TRBD1 (6 bases). The receptor was derived from a woman aged 55 to 70 with COVID-19, enrolled during active disease. Sequenced material: peripheral blood. The CDR3 DNA reads as TGTGCCAGCAGCTTATTGGCAGGGGCAGATACGCAGTATTTT. Protein product: CASSLLAGADTQYF.